This T cell receptor (beta chain) was captured in a study of blood T cell repertoires in COVID-19. Trimming took 5 bases from V and 0 from J; bases not matched to a gene: 10. The CDR3 has 18 amino acids. Per germline, CDR1 SGHTA and CDR2 FQGNSA. The table came from immunoSEQ multiplex PCR; TCRdb's copy has only in-frame clones and leaves some out. In the table there are tens of thousands of clones, approximately 91% of which are singletons. The TCR comes from a man aged 70 or older with active COVID-19. The specimen was peripheral blood. V is TRBV7-2 and J is TRBJ2-7; TRBD2 matches at 13 bases. CDR3 amino acids: CASSAKGTSGVNSYEQYF. CDR3 bases: TGTGCCAGCAGCGCAAAGGGGACTAGCGGGGTGAACTCCTACGAGCAGTACTTC.